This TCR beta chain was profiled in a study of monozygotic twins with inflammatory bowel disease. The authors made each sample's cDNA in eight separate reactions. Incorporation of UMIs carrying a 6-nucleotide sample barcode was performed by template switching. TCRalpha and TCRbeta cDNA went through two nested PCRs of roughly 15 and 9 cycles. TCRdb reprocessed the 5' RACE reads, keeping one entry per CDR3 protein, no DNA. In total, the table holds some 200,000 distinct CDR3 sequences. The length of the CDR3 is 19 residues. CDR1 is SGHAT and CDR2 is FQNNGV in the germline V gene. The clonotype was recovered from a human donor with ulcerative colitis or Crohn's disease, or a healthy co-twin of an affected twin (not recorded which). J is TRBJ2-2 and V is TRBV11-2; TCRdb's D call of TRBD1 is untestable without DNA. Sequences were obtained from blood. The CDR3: CASSLRIPKGGADTGELFF.